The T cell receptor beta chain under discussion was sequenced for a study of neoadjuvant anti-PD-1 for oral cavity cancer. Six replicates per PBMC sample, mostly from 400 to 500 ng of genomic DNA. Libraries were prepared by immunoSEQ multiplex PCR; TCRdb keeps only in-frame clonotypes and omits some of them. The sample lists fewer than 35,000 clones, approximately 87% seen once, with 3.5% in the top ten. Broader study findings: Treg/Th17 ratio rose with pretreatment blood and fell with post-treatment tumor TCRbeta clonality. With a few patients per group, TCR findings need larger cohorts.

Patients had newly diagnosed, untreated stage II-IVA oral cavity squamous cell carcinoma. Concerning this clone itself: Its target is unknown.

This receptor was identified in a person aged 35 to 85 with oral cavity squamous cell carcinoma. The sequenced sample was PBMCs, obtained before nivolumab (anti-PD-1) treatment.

CDR3 loop: CASSEHRGLTTGELFF. CDR3 in DNA: TGTGCCAGCAGTGAGCACAGAGGACTAACCACCGGGGAGCTGTTTTTT. The chain combines TRBV2 with TRBJ2-2, with a possible D match to TRBD2 (6 bases). CDR3 length equals 16 residues. CDR1 SNHLY and CDR2 FYNNEI come from the germline V gene. The V end was cut by 3 bases, the J end by 4 bases, with 15 bases between.